Shown below are 10 T cell receptor beta chains from a single sample sequenced in a study of T cell changes during pregnancy in multiple sclerosis. Profiled with immunoSEQ multiplex PCR; TCRdb holds only in-frame clones, not every one. The sample contains roughly 61,000 clones, approximately 90% of which appear only once. The source material was peripheral blood, sampled in the first trimester of pregnancy. Receptors were obtained from a female donor in good health, enrolled as a control in a pregnancy study.

The genes are TRBV7-9 and TRBJ1-2; 9 bases fit TRBD1. The junction had 8 bases not matched to a gene; V was cut back by 5 bases and J by 4 bases. The CDR3 covers 15 residues. Germline V gene sequence: CDR1 SEHNR, CDR2 FQNEAQ (reference sequence). The CDR3 DNA reads TGTGCCAGCAGCGCATCCCCACAGGGGGCCTATGGCTACACCTTC. Translation gives CASSASPQGAYGYTF. The variable domain in full, completed from reference TRBV7-9 and TRBJ1-2, reads DTGVSQNPRHKITKRGQNVTFRCDPISEHNRLYWYRQTLGQGPEFLTYFQNEAQLEKSRLLSDRFSAERPKGSFSTLEIQRTEQGDSAMYLCASSASPQGAYGYTFGSGTRLTVV.

V is TRBV7-2 and J is TRBJ2-1; D gene unclear. V lost 1 base, J lost 4 bases, and 11 bases lay in between. This CDR3 has 15 residues. The germline gives CDR1 SGHTA, CDR2 FQGNSA. In DNA, the CDR3 is TGTGCCAGCAGCTTAGGCTCCCTTAGATACAATGAGCAGTTCTTC. Translated: CASSLGSLRYNEQFF.

The chain is built from TRBV2 and TRBJ2-6; D unclear. Trimming shortened V by 7 bases and J by 1 base, and 11 bases separated the two germline ends. Germline-derived CDR1 and CDR2 are SNHLY and FYNNEI. CDR3 length: 15 amino acids. The CDR3 sequence is CASTMRYSGANVLTF. The CDR3 DNA is TGTGCCAGCACCATGAGGTATTCTGGGGCCAACGTCCTGACTTTC.

This sequence joins TRBV6-4 and TRBJ2-1; 10 bases are a match to TRBD2. CDR1 MRHNA and CDR2 SNTAGT come from the germline V gene. The CDR3 has 16 amino acids. With 0 bases clipped from V and 8 bases from J, the junction kept 7 bases outside the gene matches. CDR3 coding DNA: TGTGCCAGCAGTGACTCGGGAAGCGGGGGGGCCGATGAGCAGTTCTTC. Translating it yields CASSDSGSGGADEQFF.

The chain uses TRBV7-2 and TRBJ1-5; a possible D gene is TRBD1 (5 bases). Trimming shortened V by 8 bases and J by 0 bases, and 8 bases separated the two germline ends. CDR3 size: 13 residues. CDR1 SGHTA and CDR2 FQGNSA come from the germline V gene. This CDR3 is CASQGNSNQPQHF. The DNA of the CDR3 is TGTGCCAGCCAGGGAAATAGCAATCAGCCCCAGCATTTT.

The rearrangement joins TRBV6-1 to TRBJ2-5, with D possibly TRBD2 on 6 matching bases. Germline lookup yields CDR1 MNHNS and CDR2 SASEGT. V lost 7 bases to trimming and J lost 7 bases, with 10 bases between them. This CDR3 is 11 amino acids long. CDR3 sequence reads: CASTPAGTQYF. The CDR3 bases are TGTGCCAGCACCCCAGCGGGGACCCAGTACTTC.

In its sample, this clone was seen a few times. The chain couples TRBV7-9 to TRBJ1-1; TRBD1 is a possible D gene (5 bases). The V gene's germline CDR1 is SEHNR and CDR2 FQNEAQ (reference sequence). There are 14 residues in the CDR3. V dropped 1 base and J dropped 3 bases, with 9 bases sitting between them. CDR3 amino acids: CASSLVPGDTEAFF. CDR3 DNA: TGTGCCAGCAGCTTAGTCCCGGGGGACACTGAAGCTTTCTTT. The variable domain in full, completed from reference TRBV7-9 and TRBJ1-1, reads DTGVSQNPRHKITKRGQNVTFRCDPISEHNRLYWYRQTLGQGPEFLTYFQNEAQLEKSRLLSDRFSAERPKGSFSTLEIQRTEQGDSAMYLCASSLVPGDTEAFFGQGTRLTVV.

The chain employs TRBV2 and TRBJ2-7, with D unresolved. V dropped 4 bases and J dropped 0 bases, with 7 bases sitting between them. The CDR3 consists of 13 residues. Germline V gives CDR1 SNHLY, CDR2 FYNNEI. The CDR3 loop is CASSGLNSYEQYF. The DNA of the CDR3 is TGTGCCAGCAGTGGTCTTAACTCCTACGAGCAGTACTTC.

CDR3: CASSPTLGGLGGYTF. The CDR3 DNA reads TGTGCCAGCAGCCCGACCCTCGGGGGACTGGGAGGCTACACCTTC. V and J are TRBV6-5 and TRBJ1-2, with D possibly matching TRBD1 (5 bases). The CDR3 is 15 amino acids. The germline gives CDR1 MNHEY, CDR2 SVGAGI. Trimming took 6 bases from V and 8 from J, leaving 22 bases between them.

The J gene is TRBJ2-3, the V gene TRBV10-3, with D unclear. The V end was cut by 10 bases, the J end by 0 bases, with 14 bases between. This CDR3 region has 14 residues. Germline CDR1 and CDR2: ENHRY and SYGVKD. CDR3 region: CATLNSLSTDTQYF. CDR3 DNA: TGTGCCACCCTGAACAGCCTTAGCACAGATACGCAGTATTTT.